The 21 T cell receptor beta chains in this list originate from one sample, sequenced in a study of blood T cell repertoires in COVID-19. Libraries were prepared by immunoSEQ multiplex PCR; TCRdb keeps only in-frame clonotypes and omits some of them. Of about 92,000 clones in the sample, 72% were seen once. The sequenced material came from peripheral blood. The receptor source for this set is a woman aged 60-75 years in a cohort sampled during active or convalescent COVID-19.

The chain employs TRBV2 and TRBJ2-5; no clear D. With 3 bases removed from V and 5 bases from J, the gap between germline ends came to 16 bases. This CDR3 has 15 amino acids. Germline V gene data show CDR1 as SNHLY and CDR2 as FYNNEI. The CDR3: CASSDNSKKRETQYF. The DNA of the CDR3 is TGTGCCAGCAGTGACAATTCAAAAAAGAGGGAGACCCAGTACTTC.

V and J are TRBV2 and TRBJ1-5, with TRBD1 matching over 10 bases. The germline V gene encodes CDR1 SNHLY and CDR2 FYNNEI. After removal of 6 bases from V and 8 bases from J, the junction contained 10 bases not matched to a gene. CDR3 size: 15 residues. Here the CDR3 DNA reads TGTGCCAGCAGCCTGGGACAGGGGAGGGAGAAGCCCCAGCATTTT. It codes for CASSLGQGREKPQHF.

This clone appeared a few times. The rearrangement links TRBV28 to TRBJ1-4; TRBD1 is a possible D gene (5 bases). Deletions cut 6 bases from V and 7 bases from J, with 21 bases between. The CDR3 spans 16 residues. Germline lookup yields CDR1 MDHEN and CDR2 SYDVKM. This chain's CDR3 is CASSPSGEFSIEKLFF. DNA of the CDR3: TGTGCCAGCAGCCCCTCGGGGGAATTCTCGATTGAAAAACTGTTTTTT.

The chain combines TRBV30 with TRBJ1-5; D is ambiguous. The CDR3 totals 15 residues. V lost 2 bases to trimming and J lost 1 base, with 12 bases between them. From germline, CDR1 is GTSNPN and CDR2 SVGIG (reference sequence). The CDR3 DNA follows: TGTGCCTGGAGTACCGGGAGTAGCAGCAATCAGCCCCAGCATTTT. This translates into CAWSTGSSSNQPQHF.

The chain recombines TRBV6-5 with TRBJ2-6, with D possibly matching TRBD2 (6 bases). The germline gives CDR1 MNHEY, CDR2 SVGAGI. Trimming shortened V by 2 bases and J by 4 bases, and 12 bases separated the two germline ends. The CDR3 spans 16 residues. CDR3 in DNA: TGTGCCAGCAGTTACGGGGGGACTTCCGGGGCCAACGTCCTGACTTTC. It translates to CASSYGGTSGANVLTF.

This chain uses TRBV7-3 with TRBJ1-2; a weak D match, TRBD1 (6 bases). The V gene's germline CDR1 is SGHTA and CDR2 FQGTGA. V dropped 1 base and J dropped 4 bases, with 10 bases sitting between them. The CDR3 totals 14 residues. The DNA of the CDR3 is TGTGCCAGCAGCTTAAACAGGGTCGTCTATGGCTACACCTTC. It encodes CASSLNRVVYGYTF. The full variable domain, its missing parts supplied by reference TRBV7-3 and TRBJ1-2, is GAGVSQTPSNKVTEKGKYVELRCDPISGHTALYWYRQSLGQGPEFLIYFQGTGAADDSGLPNDRFFAVRPEGSVSTLKIQRTERGDSAVYLCASSLNRVVYGYTFGSGTRLTVV.

The V and J genes are TRBV6-2 or TRBV6-3 and TRBJ1-3; TRBD1 might be the D (6 bases). Germline loops: CDR1 MNHEY, CDR2 SVGEGT. CDR3 size: 16 residues. Trimming cost V 5 bases and J 0 bases, with 14 bases left between them. CDR3 in amino acids: CASSAGQRPSGNTIYF. CDR3 nucleotide sequence: TGTGCCAGCAGTGCAGGACAGCGACCCTCTGGAAACACCATATATTTT.

The chain links TRBV7-2 to TRBJ2-3; a possible D gene is TRBD2 (6 bases). V was shortened by 5 bases and J by 0 bases, with 15 bases between the two germline ends. Germline V lookup: CDR1 SGHTA, CDR2 FQGNSA. The CDR3 contains 16 residues. Written as DNA, the CDR3 is TGTGCCAGCAGCCTTGGGGGGTTTACTAGCACAGATACGCAGTATTTT. Translation: CASSLGGFTSTDTQYF.

The chain has TRBV3-1 (or the pseudogene TRBV3-2) and TRBJ2-3, with D possibly TRBD1 on 5 matching bases. The CDR3 spans 14 residues. The germline V gene has CDR1 LGHDT and CDR2 YNNKEL (reference sequence). V shed 2 bases and J shed 4 bases, with 10 bases lying between them. The CDR3 sequence is CASSQTAGPDTQYF. The CDR3 nucleotides read TGTGCCAGCAGCCAAACTGCAGGGCCAGATACGCAGTATTTT.

The chain couples TRBV27 to TRBJ2-3; a possible D gene is TRBD1 (5 bases). V lost 5 bases and J 3 bases, leaving 12 bases between the germline ends. Germline CDR1 MNHEY, CDR2 SMNVEV (reference sequence). The CDR3 is 14 residues long. This chain's CDR3 is CASSRNRQTDTQYF. In nucleotides, the CDR3 is TGTGCCAGCAGTCGTAATCGACAGACAGATACGCAGTATTTT.

This chain uses TRBV19 with TRBJ1-1; 9 nucleotides agree with TRBD1. The V gene's germline CDR1 is LNHDA and CDR2 SQIVND (reference sequence). The CDR3 consists of 16 residues. V was clipped by 8 bases and J by 0 bases; unmatched bases: 10. The CDR3 is CASSTGGFGLNTEAFF. The CDR3, as DNA: TGTGCCAGTTCGACAGGGGGATTCGGACTGAACACTGAAGCTTTCTTT.

This clone was counted only a few times. V and J are TRBV5-1 and TRBJ1-5; TRBD1 matches 7 bases. CDR1 is SGHRS and CDR2 is YFSETQ in the germline V gene. CDR3 length: 14 amino acids. V lost 7 bases, J lost 4 bases, and 8 bases stayed unmatched. CDR3 in amino acids: CASVTGSRNQPQHF. The CDR3 region has the DNA TGCGCCAGCGTGACAGGGAGTCGGAATCAGCCCCAGCATTTT.

V is TRBV5-1 and J is TRBJ1-1, with D possibly matching TRBD1 (5 bases). This CDR3 is 13 amino acids long. CDR1 and CDR2 (germline): SGHRS, YFSETQ. Trimming took 8 bases from V and 0 from J, leaving 11 bases between them. Here the CDR3 DNA reads TGCGCCAGTGGGACTGGCATGAACACTGAAGCTTTCTTT. This gives the protein CASGTGMNTEAFF. Combining the CDR3 with reference TRBV5-1 and TRBJ1-1 gives the whole variable domain KAGVTQTPRYLIKTRGQQVTLSCSPISGHRSVSWYQQTPGQGLQFLFEYFSETQRNKGNFPGRFSGRQFSNSRSEMNVSTLELGDSALYLCASGTGMNTEAFFGQGTRLTVV.

The gene calls are TRBV3-1 (or the pseudogene TRBV3-2) and TRBJ2-1; 14 bases are shared with TRBD2. The CDR3 is made up of 14 amino acids. The trim removed 4 bases at V and 7 bases at J, leaving 0 bases unmatched. The germline V gene encodes CDR1 LGHDT and CDR2 YNNKEL (reference sequence). The CDR3 loop is CASSRLAGGNEQFF. The DNA for the CDR3 is TGTGCCAGCAGCCGACTAGCGGGGGGGAATGAGCAGTTCTTC.

This clone appeared a single time. The chain is built from TRBV4-3 and TRBJ2-3, with 9 bases aligning to TRBD2. The CDR3 has 17 amino acids. Trimming at V came to 0 bases and at J to 2 bases, leaving 6 bases not matched to a gene. The V gene's germline CDR1 is LGHNA and CDR2 YSLEER. The DNA for the CDR3 is TGCGCCAGCAGCCAAGATACAAGCGGGGGGTACACAGATACGCAGTATTTT. Translated: CASSQDTSGGYTDTQYF.

The rearrangement uses TRBV20-1 and TRBJ2-5; 11 bases map to TRBD2. J lost 2 bases, V lost 3 bases, and 5 bases had no gene match. The CDR3 is 15 residues long. Germline V gene sequence: CDR1 DFQATT, CDR2 SNEGSKA (reference sequence). The CDR3 bases are TGCAGTGCTAGTCCTAGCGGGGGGAGACAAGAGACCCAGTACTTC. Protein: CSASPSGGRQETQYF.

The CDR3 region has the DNA TGCGCCAGCAGCCAAGAGGCGGGGTTGGGCACTGAAGCTTTCTTT. The encoded protein is CASSQEAGLGTEAFF. The gene calls are TRBV4-3 and TRBJ1-1; D is unclear. This CDR3 has 15 residues. CDR1 LGHNA and CDR2 YSLEER come from the germline V gene. Trimming took off 0 bases at V and 4 bases at J, with 12 bases between the two ends.

The chain has TRBV5-5 and TRBJ2-1; 9 positions agree with TRBD2. The CDR3 is made up of 17 amino acids. V lost 4 bases and J lost 3; bases outside the gene matches: 11. Germline assignment: CDR1 SGHKS and CDR2 YYEKEE (reference sequence). CDR3 sequence: CASSSGVAGALYNEQFF. The CDR3 DNA reads as TGTGCCAGCAGCAGCGGGGTAGCGGGGGCCCTCTACAATGAGCAGTTCTTC.

The J gene is TRBJ2-3, the V gene TRBV18, with TRBD1 as a possible D gene (5 bases). Germline V gives CDR1 KGHSH, CDR2 LQKENI. Trimming took off 5 bases at V and 2 bases at J, with 14 bases between the two ends. CDR3 length equals 15 residues. CDR3 bases: TGTGCCAGCTCAACAGGACAAAAACTCACAGATACGCAGTATTTT. Its translation is CASSTGQKLTDTQYF. Full variable domain (outside the CDR3, taken from reference TRBV18 and TRBJ2-3): NAGVMQNPRHLVRRRGQEARLRCSPMKGHSHVYWYRQLPEEGLKFMVYLQKENIIDESGMPKERFSAEFPKEGPSILRIQQVVRGDSAAYFCASSTGQKLTDTQYFGPGTRLTVL.

V gene TRBV19 combines with J gene TRBJ2-3; 7 positions match TRBD2. The CDR3 totals 18 residues. The trim removed 3 bases at V and 2 bases at J, leaving 14 bases unmatched. CDR1 is LNHDA, CDR2 SQIVND, per germline (reference sequence). The CDR3 nucleotides are TGTGCCAGTAGTATTGTGGTGACTAGCATAGGGCACACAGATACGCAGTATTTT. Translated, it gives CASSIVVTSIGHTDTQYF.

The V and J genes are TRBV3-1 (or the pseudogene TRBV3-2) and TRBJ2-5; D not certain. CDR1 is LGHDT, CDR2 YNNKEL, per germline (reference sequence). This CDR3 comprises 14 residues. Trimming took 6 bases from V and 2 from J, leaving 13 bases between them. This CDR3 reads CASRPQKSQETQYF. DNA for the CDR3: TGTGCCAGCAGGCCGCAGAAATCTCAAGAGACCCAGTACTTC.